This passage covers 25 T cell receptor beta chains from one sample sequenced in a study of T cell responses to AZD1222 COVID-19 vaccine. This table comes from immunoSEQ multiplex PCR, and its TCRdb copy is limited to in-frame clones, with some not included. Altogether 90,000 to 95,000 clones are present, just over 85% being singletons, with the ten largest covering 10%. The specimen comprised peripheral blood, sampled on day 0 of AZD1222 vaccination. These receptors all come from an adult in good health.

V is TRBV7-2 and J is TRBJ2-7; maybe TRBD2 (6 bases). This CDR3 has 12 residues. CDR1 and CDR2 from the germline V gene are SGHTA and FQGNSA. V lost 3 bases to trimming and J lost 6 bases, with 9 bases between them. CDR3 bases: TGTGCCAGCAGCTTGGAGGGGTTCGAGCAGTACTTC. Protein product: CASSLEGFEQYF.

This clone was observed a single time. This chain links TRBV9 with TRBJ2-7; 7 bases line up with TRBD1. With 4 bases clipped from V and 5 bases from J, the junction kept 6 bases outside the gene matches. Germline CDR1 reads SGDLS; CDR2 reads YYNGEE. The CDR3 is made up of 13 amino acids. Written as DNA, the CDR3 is TGTGCCAGCAGCCCGGGGACAGTTCACGAGCAGTACTTC. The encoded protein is CASSPGTVHEQYF.

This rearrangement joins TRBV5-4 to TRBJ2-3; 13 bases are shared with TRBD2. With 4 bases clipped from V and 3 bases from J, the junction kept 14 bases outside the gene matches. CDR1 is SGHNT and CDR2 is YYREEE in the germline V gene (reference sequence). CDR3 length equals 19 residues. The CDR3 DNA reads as TGTGCCAGCAGCCCTCCGGGACTAGCGGGGAGGGGATCGACAGATACGCAGTATTTT. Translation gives CASSPPGLAGRGSTDTQYF. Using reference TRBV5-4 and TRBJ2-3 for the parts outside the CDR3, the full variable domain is ETGVTQSPTHLIKTRGQQVTLRCSSQSGHNTVSWYQQALGQGPQFIFQYYREEENGRGNFPPRFSGLQFPNYSSELNVNALELDDSALYLCASSPPGLAGRGSTDTQYFGPGTRLTVL.

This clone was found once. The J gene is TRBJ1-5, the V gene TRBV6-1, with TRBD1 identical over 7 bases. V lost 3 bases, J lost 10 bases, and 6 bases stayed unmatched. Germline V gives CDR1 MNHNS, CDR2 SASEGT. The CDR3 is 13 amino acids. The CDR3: CASSDDRDSPQHF. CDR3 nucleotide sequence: TGTGCCAGCAGTGACGACAGGGACAGTCCCCAGCATTTT.

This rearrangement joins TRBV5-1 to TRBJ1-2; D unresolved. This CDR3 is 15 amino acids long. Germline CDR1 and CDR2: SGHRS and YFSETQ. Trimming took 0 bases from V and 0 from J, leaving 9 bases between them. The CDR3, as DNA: TGCGCCAGCAGCTTGGAAGGGATTGCTAACTATGGCTACACCTTC. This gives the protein CASSLEGIANYGYTF.

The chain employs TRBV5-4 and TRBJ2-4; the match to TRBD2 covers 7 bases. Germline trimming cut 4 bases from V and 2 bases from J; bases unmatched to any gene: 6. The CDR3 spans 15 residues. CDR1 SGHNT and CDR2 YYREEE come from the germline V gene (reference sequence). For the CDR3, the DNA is TGTGCCAGCAGCCCTGGGGGAGGGTCCAAAAACATTCAGTACTTC. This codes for CASSPGGGSKNIQYF.

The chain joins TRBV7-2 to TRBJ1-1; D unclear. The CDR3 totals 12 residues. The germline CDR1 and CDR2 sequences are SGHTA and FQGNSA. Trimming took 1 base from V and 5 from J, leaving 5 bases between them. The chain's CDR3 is CASSLGKTEAFF. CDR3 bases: TGTGCCAGCAGCTTAGGGAAGACTGAAGCTTTCTTT.

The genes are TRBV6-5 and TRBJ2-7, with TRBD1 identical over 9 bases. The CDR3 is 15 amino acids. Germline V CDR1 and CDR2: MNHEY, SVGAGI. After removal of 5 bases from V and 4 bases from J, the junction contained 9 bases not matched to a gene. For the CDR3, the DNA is TGTGCCAGCAGTAGTCCGGGACAGGGATCGTACGAGCAGTACTTC. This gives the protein CASSSPGQGSYEQYF.

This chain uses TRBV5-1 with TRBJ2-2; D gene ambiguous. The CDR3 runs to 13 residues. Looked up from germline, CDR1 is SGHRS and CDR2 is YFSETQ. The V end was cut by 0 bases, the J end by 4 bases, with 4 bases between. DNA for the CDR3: TGCGCCAGCAGCTTGGTTCCCACCGGGGAGCTGTTTTTT. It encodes CASSLVPTGELFF.

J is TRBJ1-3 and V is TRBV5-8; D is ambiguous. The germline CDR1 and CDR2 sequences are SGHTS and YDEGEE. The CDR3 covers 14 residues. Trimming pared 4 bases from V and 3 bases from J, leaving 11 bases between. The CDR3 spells CASSLRAGGNTIYF. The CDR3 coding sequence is TGTGCCAGCAGCCTAAGGGCCGGTGGAAACACCATATATTTT.

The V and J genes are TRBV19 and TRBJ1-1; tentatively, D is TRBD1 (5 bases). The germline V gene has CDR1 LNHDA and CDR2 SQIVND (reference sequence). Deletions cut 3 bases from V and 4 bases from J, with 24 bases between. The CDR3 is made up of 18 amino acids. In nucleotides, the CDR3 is TGTGCCAGTAGTATGGATGCCAGGGTGGTTTTTTCAGGCACTGAAGCTTTCTTT. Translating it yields CASSMDARVVFSGTEAFF.

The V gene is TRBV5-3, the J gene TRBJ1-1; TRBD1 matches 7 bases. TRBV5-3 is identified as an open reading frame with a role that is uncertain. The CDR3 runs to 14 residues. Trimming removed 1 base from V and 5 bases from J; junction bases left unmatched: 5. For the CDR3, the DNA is TGTGCCAGAAGCTTGACCGGGACAGTGACTGAAGCTTTCTTT. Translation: CARSLTGTVTEAFF.

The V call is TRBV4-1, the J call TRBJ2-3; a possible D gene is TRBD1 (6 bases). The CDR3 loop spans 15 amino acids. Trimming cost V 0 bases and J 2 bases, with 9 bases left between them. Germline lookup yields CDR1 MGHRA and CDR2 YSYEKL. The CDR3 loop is CASSQERGFTDTQYF. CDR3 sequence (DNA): TGCGCCAGCAGCCAAGAAAGGGGGTTCACAGATACGCAGTATTTT.

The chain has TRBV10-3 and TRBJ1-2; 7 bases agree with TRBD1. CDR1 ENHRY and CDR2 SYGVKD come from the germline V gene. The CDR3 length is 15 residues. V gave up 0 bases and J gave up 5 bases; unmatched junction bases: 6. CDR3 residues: CAISESSGGTYGYTF. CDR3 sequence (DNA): TGTGCCATCAGTGAGTCTTCAGGGGGAACTTATGGCTACACCTTC.

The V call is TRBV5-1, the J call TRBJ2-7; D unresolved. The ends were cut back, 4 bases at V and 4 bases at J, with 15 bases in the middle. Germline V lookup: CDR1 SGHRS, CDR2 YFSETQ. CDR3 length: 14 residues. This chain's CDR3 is CASSPGPMEYEQYF. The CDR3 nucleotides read TGCGCCAGCAGCCCCGGACCGATGGAGTACGAGCAGTACTTC.

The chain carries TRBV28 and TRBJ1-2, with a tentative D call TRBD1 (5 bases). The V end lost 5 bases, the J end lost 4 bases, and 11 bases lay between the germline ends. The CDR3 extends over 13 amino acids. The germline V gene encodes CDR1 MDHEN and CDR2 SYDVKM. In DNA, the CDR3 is TGTGCCAGCAGTCGTGGAGGGGCCTATGGCTACACCTTC. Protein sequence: CASSRGGAYGYTF.

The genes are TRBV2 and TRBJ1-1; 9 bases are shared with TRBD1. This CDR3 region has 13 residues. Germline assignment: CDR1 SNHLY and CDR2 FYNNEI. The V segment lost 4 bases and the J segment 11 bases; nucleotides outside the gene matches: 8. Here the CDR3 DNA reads TGTGCCAGCAGTGGTGAGGGAGGACAGGGGGCTTTCTTT. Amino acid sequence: CASSGEGGQGAFF.

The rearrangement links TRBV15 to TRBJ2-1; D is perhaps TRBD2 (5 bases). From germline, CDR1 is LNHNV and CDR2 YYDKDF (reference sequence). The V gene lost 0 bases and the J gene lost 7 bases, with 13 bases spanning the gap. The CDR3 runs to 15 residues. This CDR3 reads CATSRERWERNEQFF. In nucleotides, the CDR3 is TGTGCCACCAGCAGAGAGCGATGGGAGAGGAATGAGCAGTTCTTC. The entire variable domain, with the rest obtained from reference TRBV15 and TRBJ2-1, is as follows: DAMVIQNPRYQVTQFGKPVTLSCSQTLNHNVMYWYQQKSSQAPKLLFHYYDKDFNNEADTPDNFQSRRPNTSFCFLDIRSPGLGDTAMYLCATSRERWERNEQFFGPGTRLTVL.

CDR3 DNA sequence: TGTGCCAGCAGTCCCCGCATTACAGGGATTAGAAACGAGCAGTACTTC. It translates to CASSPRITGIRNEQYF. The chain uses TRBV27 and TRBJ2-7; D possibly corresponds to TRBD1 (6 bases). The V gene lost 5 bases and the J gene lost 5 bases, with 22 bases spanning the gap. CDR3 length equals 16 residues. Per the germline V gene, CDR1 is MNHEY and CDR2 is SMNVEV (reference sequence).

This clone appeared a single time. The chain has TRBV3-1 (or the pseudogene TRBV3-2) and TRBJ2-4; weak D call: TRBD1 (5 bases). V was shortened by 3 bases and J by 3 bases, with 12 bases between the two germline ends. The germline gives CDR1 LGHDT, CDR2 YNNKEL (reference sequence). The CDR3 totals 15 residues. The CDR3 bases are TGTGCCAGCAGCCATTTAGCTCAGGGCAAAAACATTCAGTACTTC. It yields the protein CASSHLAQGKNIQYF.

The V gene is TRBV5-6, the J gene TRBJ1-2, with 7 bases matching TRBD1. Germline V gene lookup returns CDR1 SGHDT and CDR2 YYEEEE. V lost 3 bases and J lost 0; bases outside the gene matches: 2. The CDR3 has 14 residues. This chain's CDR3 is CASSWDRTNYGYTF. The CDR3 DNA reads TGTGCCAGCAGCTGGGACAGAACTAACTATGGCTACACCTTC.

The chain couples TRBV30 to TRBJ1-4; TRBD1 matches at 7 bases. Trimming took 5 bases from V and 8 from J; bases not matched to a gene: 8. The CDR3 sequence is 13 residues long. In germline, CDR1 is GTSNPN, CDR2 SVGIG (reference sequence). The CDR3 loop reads CAWCEGTAEKLFF. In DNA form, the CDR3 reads TGTGCCTGGTGTGAGGGGACAGCAGAAAAACTGTTTTTT. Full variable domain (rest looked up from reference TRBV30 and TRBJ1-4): SQTIHQWPATLVQPVGSPLSLECTVEGTSNPNLYWYRQAAGRGLQLLFYSVGIGQISSEVPQNLSASRPQDRQFILSSKKLLLSDSGFYLCAWCEGTAEKLFFGSGTQLSVL.

CDR3 loop: CASSLEEVTYEQYF. The CDR3 DNA reads as TGTGCCAGCAGCTTAGAGGAGGTCACCTACGAGCAGTACTTC. This chain uses TRBV7-9 with TRBJ2-7; TRBD2 is a possible D gene (5 bases). The ends were cut back, 1 base at V and 2 bases at J, with 9 bases in the middle. The CDR3 runs 14 residues. Germline CDR1 SEHNR, CDR2 FQNEAQ (reference sequence).

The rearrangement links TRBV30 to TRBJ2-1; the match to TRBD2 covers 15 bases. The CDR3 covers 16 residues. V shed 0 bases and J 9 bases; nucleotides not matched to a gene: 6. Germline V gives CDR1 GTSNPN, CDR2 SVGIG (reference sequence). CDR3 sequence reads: CAWSVTGLAGGSEQFF. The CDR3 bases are TGTGCCTGGAGTGTAACGGGACTAGCGGGAGGTAGTGAGCAGTTCTTC.

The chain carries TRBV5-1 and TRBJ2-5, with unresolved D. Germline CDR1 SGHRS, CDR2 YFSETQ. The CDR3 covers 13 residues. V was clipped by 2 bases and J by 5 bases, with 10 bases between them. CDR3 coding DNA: TGCGCCAGCAGCTTTCCCCAAGGGGAGACCCAGTACTTC. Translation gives CASSFPQGETQYF.